Shown below are 26 T cell receptor beta chains from a single sample sequenced in a study of CD4 T cell repertoires in COVID-19. Method: immunoSEQ multiplex PCR; TCRdb's copy keeps in-frame clones and lacks some. The table has some 71,000 clones, 83% seen once. The sequences come from CD4+ T cells from peripheral blood, collected after recovery from COVID-19. These receptor sequences come from a human donor who had COVID-19.

V is TRBV25-1 and J is TRBJ1-1; D is undetermined. CDR1 and CDR2 from the germline V gene are MGHDK and SYGVNS. CDR3 length equals 13 residues. The V end lost 7 bases, the J end lost 4 bases, and 13 bases lay between the germline ends. Here the CDR3 DNA reads TGTGCCAGCAACGAGTACGGCCGCACTGAAGCTTTCTTT. Its protein product is CASNEYGRTEAFF.

The V gene is TRBV28, the J gene TRBJ2-5, with D tentatively TRBD2 (5 bases). This CDR3 has 15 amino acids. Germline assignment: CDR1 MDHEN and CDR2 SYDVKM. Deletions cut 2 bases from V and 0 bases from J, with 10 bases between. The CDR3 protein is CASSLRPGYQETQYF. In DNA form, the CDR3 reads TGTGCCAGCAGTTTAAGGCCGGGATACCAAGAGACCCAGTACTTC.

This clone occurred a few times. This chain links TRBV19 with TRBJ1-4; D is undetermined. Germline V gives CDR1 LNHDA, CDR2 SQIVND (reference sequence). This CDR3 has 13 amino acids. Trimming stripped 5 bases from V and 4 bases from J, with 8 bases between. In nucleotides, the CDR3 is TGTGCCAGTAGTGGACGTCTTAATGAAAAACTGTTTTTT. Amino acids: CASSGRLNEKLFF.

This rearrangement joins TRBV28 to TRBJ1-4, with TRBD1 matching 9 bases. The CDR3 covers 13 residues. Germline loops: CDR1 MDHEN, CDR2 SYDVKM. V was clipped by 6 bases and J by 7 bases; unmatched bases: 3. Written as DNA, the CDR3 is TGTGCCAGCAGGGGGACAGGGAGTGAAAAACTGTTTTTT. This sequence encodes CASRGTGSEKLFF.

V usage is TRBV10-2 and J usage is TRBJ1-5; maybe TRBD1 (5 bases). This CDR3 comprises 14 residues. CDR1 and CDR2 (germline): WSHSY, SAAADI. Trimming shortened V by 3 bases and J by 7 bases, and 13 bases separated the two germline ends. CDR3 sequence (DNA): TGCGCCAGCAGTGAACGCAGGGAAGTCCAGCCCCAGCATTTT. This translates into CASSERREVQPQHF.

The chain employs TRBV11-1 and TRBJ2-5; D possibly corresponds to TRBD2 (5 bases). The CDR3 is made up of 14 amino acids. The germline V gene encodes CDR1 SGHAT and CDR2 FQDESV (reference sequence). V was shortened by 7 bases and J by 2 bases, with 14 bases between the two germline ends. Here the CDR3 reads CASTSNAGQETQYF. In nucleotides, the CDR3 is TGTGCCAGCACCTCTAATGCGGGTCAAGAGACCCAGTACTTC.

This chain connects TRBV12-3 or TRBV12-4 to TRBJ2-7, with D unclear. V lost 7 bases and J lost 2, with 12 bases in between. The CDR3 sequence is 13 residues long. In DNA, the CDR3 is TGTGCCAGCAATAGGCCTGGGGCCTACGAGCAGTACTTC. This gives the protein CASNRPGAYEQYF.

This clone occurred a few times. The rearrangement joins TRBV6-4 to TRBJ2-7, with TRBD1 identical over 8 bases. The CDR3 length is 14 residues. Germline V gene data show CDR1 as MRHNA and CDR2 as SNTAGT. J lost 7 bases, V lost 5 bases, and 10 bases had no gene match. The CDR3 bases are TGTGCCAGCAGTCCGGACAGGGACTCCTCGGAGCAGTACTTC. Translation gives CASSPDRDSSEQYF.

This chain connects TRBV28 to TRBJ2-7, with a possible D match to TRBD2 (6 bases). Trimming left V 2 bases short and J 5 bases short, with 13 bases between. The CDR3 totals 14 residues. The germline V gene has CDR1 MDHEN and CDR2 SYDVKM. DNA for the CDR3: TGTGCCAGCAGTTTACAGGCTGGAGGGAACGAGCAGTACTTC. The encoded protein is CASSLQAGGNEQYF.

V and J are TRBV5-1 and TRBJ1-2; D unresolved. Trimming removed 2 bases at V and 6 bases at J, with 8 bases between. This CDR3 is built from 12 residues. Germline V gene data show CDR1 as SGHRS and CDR2 as YFSETQ. The CDR3 sequence: CASSFLHDGYTF. CDR3 sequence (DNA): TGCGCCAGCAGCTTTCTACACGATGGCTACACCTTC.

This clone was counted a few times. CDR3 coding DNA: TGTGCCAGCAGCTTAGTGCGGCGCCTCTCTGGAAACACCATATATTTT. Its protein product is CASSLVRRLSGNTIYF. The chain joins TRBV7-8 to TRBJ1-3; no firm D call. The CDR3 is 16 residues long. Between the trimmed V and J ends, which lost 1 base and 0 bases, there was a span of 10 bases. Germline V lookup: CDR1 SGHVS, CDR2 FQNEAQ. Full variable domain (missing parts from reference TRBV7-8 and TRBJ1-3): GAGVSQSPRYKVAKRGQDVALRCDPISGHVSLFWYQQALGQGPEFLTYFQNEAQLDKSGLPSDRFFAERPEGSVSTLKIQRTQQEDSAVYLCASSLVRRLSGNTIYFGEGSWLTVV.

The chain combines TRBV7-9 with TRBJ2-3, with 8 positions matching TRBD1. V gave up 5 bases and J gave up 1 base; unmatched junction bases: 5. The germline CDR1 and CDR2 sequences are SEHNR and FQNEAQ (reference sequence). The CDR3 is 15 residues long. The CDR3 nucleotides are TGTGCCAGCAGCGTCGGACAGGGCGGCACAGATACGCAGTATTTT. As protein: CASSVGQGGTDTQYF.

This chain links TRBV28 with TRBJ1-2, with D possibly matching TRBD1 (6 bases). Trimming stripped 4 bases from V and 8 bases from J, with 14 bases between. The CDR3 length is 13 residues. Germline values: CDR1 MDHEN, CDR2 SYDVKM. In nucleotides, the CDR3 is TGTGCCAGCAGTTCAGGGGTGGTAAGCGGCTACACCTTC. Amino acids: CASSSGVVSGYTF.

A few counts support this clone. V and J are TRBV5-1 and TRBJ2-1, with 8 positions matching TRBD1. This CDR3 is 14 amino acids long. The ends lost 3 bases at V and 7 bases at J; junction bases unmatched: 6. Germline CDR1 SGHRS, CDR2 YFSETQ. This chain's CDR3 is CASSSGQGGNEQFF. The CDR3 DNA sequence: TGCGCCAGCAGCTCCGGACAGGGTGGTAATGAGCAGTTCTTC.

This chain connects TRBV28 to TRBJ1-5, with 8 bases lining up with TRBD1. V lost 11 bases and J lost 6; bases outside the gene matches: 9. This CDR3 is 13 amino acids long. Germline V gene lookup returns CDR1 MDHEN and CDR2 SYDVKM. The CDR3 sequence is CAGRTGMSQPQHF. The CDR3 DNA reads TGTGCCGGGAGGACAGGGATGAGTCAGCCCCAGCATTTT.

This clone was recorded once. V usage is TRBV24-1 and J usage is TRBJ2-3, with 12 positions matching TRBD2. Per germline, CDR1 KGHDR and CDR2 SFDVKD. J was trimmed by 3 bases and V by 7 bases; bases with no gene match: 7. The CDR3 length is 16 residues. DNA of the CDR3: TGTGCCACCAGCCAGACTAGCGGGAGTTCAACAGATACGCAGTATTTT. This codes for CATSQTSGSSTDTQYF.

The chain recombines TRBV3-1 (or the pseudogene TRBV3-2) with TRBJ2-2; a weak D match, TRBD2 (7 bases). This CDR3 contains 17 residues. With 4 bases removed from V and 5 bases from J, the gap between germline ends came to 20 bases. Germline V gives CDR1 LGHDT, CDR2 YNNKEL (reference sequence). In DNA, the CDR3 is TGTGCCAGCAGCCGCCCTATGGGAGGGGGGGCGACCGGGGAGCTGTTTTTT. Protein: CASSRPMGGGATGELFF.

The rearrangement links TRBV10-2 to TRBJ1-1, with D hard to call. Germline V gene data show CDR1 as WSHSY and CDR2 as SAAADI. The V end lost 6 bases, the J end lost 6 bases, and 8 bases lay between the germline ends. The CDR3 sequence is 11 residues long. The CDR3, as DNA: TGCGCCAGCAGAAGCGGGGCTGAAGCTTTCTTT. Its protein is CASRSGAEAFF.

V and J are TRBV6-6 and TRBJ1-5, with D tentatively TRBD1 (5 bases). Germline assignment: CDR1 MNHNY and CDR2 SVGAGI (reference sequence). Trimming shortened V by 7 bases and J by 1 base, and 14 bases separated the two germline ends. This CDR3 has 15 residues. The CDR3 spells CASTRGGESNQPQHF. CDR3 coding DNA: TGTGCCAGCACCCGCGGGGGAGAAAGCAATCAGCCCCAGCATTTT.

This clone was counted a few times. CDR3 loop: CASSLGGQGKGETQYF. The CDR3 DNA reads as TGCGCCAGCAGCTTGGGGGGACAGGGAAAGGGAGAGACCCAGTACTTC. The rearrangement uses TRBV5-1 and TRBJ2-5, with 9 bases identical to TRBD1. V shed 0 bases and J 4 bases; nucleotides not matched to a gene: 7. Germline V gene lookup returns CDR1 SGHRS and CDR2 YFSETQ. The CDR3 runs 16 residues. Drawing the rest from reference TRBV5-1 and TRBJ2-5, the complete variable domain is KAGVTQTPRYLIKTRGQQVTLSCSPISGHRSVSWYQQTPGQGLQFLFEYFSETQRNKGNFPGRFSGRQFSNSRSEMNVSTLELGDSALYLCASSLGGQGKGETQYFGPGTRLLVL.

The rearrangement links TRBV5-4 to TRBJ1-1; TRBD1 is a possible D gene (5 bases). Trimming cost V 5 bases and J 4 bases, with 15 bases left between them. Looked up from germline, CDR1 is SGHNT and CDR2 is YYREEE (reference sequence). The length of the CDR3 is 14 residues. CDR3 in DNA: TGTGCCAGCAGAAGACAGTATGGCTCCACTGAAGCTTTCTTT. Its translation: CASRRQYGSTEAFF.

V is TRBV5-1 and J is TRBJ2-7, with a weak D call TRBD1 (6 bases). V shed 5 bases and J shed 0 bases, with 15 bases lying between them. The length of the CDR3 is 15 residues. CDR1 and CDR2 from the germline V gene are SGHRS and YFSETQ. For the CDR3, the DNA is TGCGCCAGCAGTCCGATGACAGGTACCTCCTACGAGCAGTACTTC. Residues: CASSPMTGTSYEQYF.

The DNA for the CDR3 is TGTGCCAGCAGTCGCACAGGACCCACCTTC. Its protein product is CASSRTGPTF. The genes are TRBV12-3 or TRBV12-4 and TRBJ1-2; D is possibly TRBD1 (5 bases). CDR3 length: 10 amino acids. V lost 5 bases and J 13 bases, leaving 11 bases between the germline ends.

The V gene is TRBV10-3, the J gene TRBJ2-2; 8 bases align to TRBD2. V lost 6 bases, J lost 5 bases, and 8 bases stayed unmatched. Germline values: CDR1 ENHRY, CDR2 SYGVKD. The CDR3 covers 15 residues. In nucleotides, the CDR3 is TGTGCCATCAGCCCCGCGGGGGGACCTACCGGGGAGCTGTTTTTT. Encoded protein: CAISPAGGPTGELFF.

The rearrangement uses TRBV6-2 or TRBV6-3 and TRBJ2-7; a weak D match, TRBD2 (6 bases). CDR1 is MNHEY, CDR2 SVGEGT, per germline. There are 13 residues in the CDR3. V shed 2 bases and J shed 3 bases, with 8 bases lying between them. CDR3 nucleotides: TGTGCCAGCAGTTACAGGGACTTCTACGAGCAGTACTTC. Its protein product is CASSYRDFYEQYF.

This chain links TRBV28 with TRBJ1-1, with D perhaps TRBD1 (5 bases). Trimming took off 5 bases at V and 7 bases at J, with 11 bases between the two ends. The CDR3 totals 12 residues. Germline V lookup: CDR1 MDHEN, CDR2 SYDVKM. The CDR3 DNA reads as TGTGCCAGCAGTCTAAGACAGCGTGAAGCTTTCTTT. It codes for CASSLRQREAFF.